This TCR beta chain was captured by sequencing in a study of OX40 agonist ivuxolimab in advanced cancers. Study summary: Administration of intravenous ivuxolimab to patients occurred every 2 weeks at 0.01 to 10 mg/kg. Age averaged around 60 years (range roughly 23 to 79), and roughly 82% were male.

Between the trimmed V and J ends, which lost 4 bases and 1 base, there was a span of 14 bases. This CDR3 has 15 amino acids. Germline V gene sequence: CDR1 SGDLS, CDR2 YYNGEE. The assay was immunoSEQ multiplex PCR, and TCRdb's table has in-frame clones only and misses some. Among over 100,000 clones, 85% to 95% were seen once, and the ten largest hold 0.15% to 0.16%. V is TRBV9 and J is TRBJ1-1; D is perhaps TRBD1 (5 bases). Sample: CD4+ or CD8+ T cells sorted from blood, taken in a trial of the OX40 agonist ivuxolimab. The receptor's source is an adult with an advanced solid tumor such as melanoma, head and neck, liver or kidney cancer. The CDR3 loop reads CASSRGGVENTEAFF. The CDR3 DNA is TGTGCCAGCAGCCGGGGAGGGGTTGAGAACACTGAAGCTTTCTTT.